Presented here are 23 T cell receptor beta chains from one specimen sequenced in a study of blood T cell repertoires in COVID-19. The table came from immunoSEQ multiplex PCR; TCRdb's copy has only in-frame clones and leaves some out. The sample holds approximately 82,000 clones, about four fifths seen once. The sample was peripheral blood. The source is a man aged 50-59 years with active or convalescent COVID-19.

The chain couples TRBV18 to TRBJ2-7, with D possibly TRBD1 on 6 matching bases. V was shortened by 3 bases and J by 3 bases, with 9 bases between the two germline ends. The CDR3 loop spans 13 amino acids. Germline V CDR1 and CDR2: KGHSH, LQKENI. CDR3 region: CASSPGQRYEQYV. The CDR3 DNA reads TGTGCCAGCTCACCCGGACAGCGCTACGAGCAGTACGTC.

This rearrangement joins TRBV19 to TRBJ2-1; D might be TRBD2 (7 bases). This CDR3 has 18 residues. Germline-derived CDR1 and CDR2 are LNHDA and SQIVND (reference sequence). Trimming removed 1 base at V and 4 bases at J, with 20 bases between. CDR3 sequence (DNA): TGTGCCAGTAGTATAGGTCCCGGCGGGGGCCGATCATACAATGAGCAGTTCTTC. This gives the protein CASSIGPGGGRSYNEQFF. Full variable domain (missing parts from reference TRBV19 and TRBJ2-1): DGGITQSPKYLFRKEGQNVTLSCEQNLNHDAMYWYRQDPGQGLRLIYYSQIVNDFQKGDIAEGYSVSREKKESFPLTVTSAQKNPTAFYLCASSIGPGGGRSYNEQFFGPGTRLTVL.

This clone was picked up a small number of times. The chain combines TRBV19 with TRBJ2-6; 7 positions agree with TRBD1. Germline V CDR1 and CDR2: LNHDA, SQIVND (reference sequence). J lost 0 bases, V lost 5 bases, and 1 base had no gene match. The CDR3 loop spans 15 amino acids. In DNA form, the CDR3 reads TGTGCCAGTAGTCGGGACAGCTCTGGGGCCAACGTCCTGACTTTC. This sequence encodes CASSRDSSGANVLTF.

The chain links TRBV7-2 to TRBJ1-5, with TRBD1 matching over 9 bases. This CDR3 region has 14 residues. V trimming: 4 bases; J trimming: 4 bases; junction bases outside the gene matches: 2. Germline-derived CDR1 and CDR2 are SGHTA and FQGNSA. The CDR3 DNA follows: TGTGCCAGCAGCTCCGGACAGGGGAATCAGCCCCAGCATTTT. This translates into CASSSGQGNQPQHF.

The chain is built from TRBV28 and TRBJ2-1, with TRBD1 matching 10 bases. The V and J ends lost 5 bases and 3 bases, in that order; junction bases with no gene match: 10. CDR3 size: 17 residues. CDR1 and CDR2 from the germline V gene are MDHEN and SYDVKM. Here the CDR3 reads CASSPAPGQGLYNEQFF. For the CDR3, the DNA is TGTGCCAGCAGTCCCGCCCCGGGACAGGGGCTCTACAATGAGCAGTTCTTC. Supplemented by reference TRBV28 and TRBJ2-1, the full variable domain reads DVKVTQSSRYLVKRTGEKVFLECVQDMDHENMFWYRQDPGLGLRLIYFSYDVKMKEKGDIPEGYSVSREKKERFSLILESASTNQTSMYLCASSPAPGQGLYNEQFFGPGTRLTVL.

This clone was picked up a small number of times. The chain links TRBV2 to TRBJ1-2; D is unresolved. The germline V gene has CDR1 SNHLY and CDR2 FYNNEI. The CDR3 loop spans 12 amino acids. Trimming shortened V by 6 bases and J by 2 bases, and 7 bases separated the two germline ends. CDR3 sequence: CASRGGNYGYTF. For the CDR3, the DNA is TGTGCCAGCAGGGGCGGGAACTATGGCTACACCTTC.

A few counts support this clone. J is TRBJ1-1 and V is TRBV19; 11 bases agree with TRBD1. CDR3 length: 15 residues. Per the germline V gene, CDR1 is LNHDA and CDR2 is SQIVND (reference sequence). J lost 4 bases, V lost 4 bases, and 5 bases had no gene match. CDR3 amino acids: CASSKDRGLGTEAFF. CDR3 coding DNA: TGTGCCAGTAGTAAGGACAGGGGGCTCGGCACTGAAGCTTTCTTT.

The rearrangement uses TRBV7-2 and TRBJ2-3, with TRBD2 matching 13 bases. V was pared by 5 bases and J by 4 bases, with 3 bases of the junction left unmatched. Per germline, CDR1 SGHTA and CDR2 FQGNSA. The CDR3 totals 15 residues. The CDR3 coding sequence is TGTGCCAGCAGCACTAGCGGGGGGGCTGCAGATACGCAGTATTTT. Protein: CASSTSGGAADTQYF.

The chain uses TRBV7-2 and TRBJ2-7; 7 bases line up with TRBD2. CDR3 length: 14 residues. Germline-derived CDR1 and CDR2 are SGHTA and FQGNSA. Germline trimming cut 5 bases from V and 0 bases from J; bases unmatched to any gene: 4. CDR3 amino acids: CASSASGNSYEQYF. CDR3 nucleotide sequence: TGTGCCAGCAGCGCTAGCGGAAACTCCTACGAGCAGTACTTC.

This sequence joins TRBV7-2 and TRBJ2-1; D possibly corresponds to TRBD2 (5 bases). Germline lookup yields CDR1 SGHTA and CDR2 FQGNSA. This CDR3 is built from 16 residues. Between the trimmed V and J ends, which lost 5 bases and 4 bases, there was a span of 18 bases. The CDR3 is CASSLRVAQQYNEQFF. The CDR3 nucleotides read TGTGCCAGCAGCCTCCGGGTAGCGCAACAATACAATGAGCAGTTCTTC.

The V gene is TRBV6-5, the J gene TRBJ1-6; D is undetermined. The CDR3 contains 14 residues. Trimming cost V 6 bases and J 7 bases, with 13 bases left between them. Germline CDR1 is MNHEY and CDR2 is SVGAGI. CDR3 bases: TGTGCCAGCAGCACACAGTTAATCAATTCACCCCTCCACTTT. This gives the protein CASSTQLINSPLHF.

The chain employs TRBV3-1 (or the pseudogene TRBV3-2) and TRBJ2-3; D might be TRBD2 (5 bases). This CDR3 contains 14 residues. V dropped 1 base and J dropped 4 bases, with 9 bases sitting between them. Germline V CDR1 and CDR2: LGHDT, YNNKEL (reference sequence). In DNA form, the CDR3 reads TGTGCCAGCAGCCAAGGGAACGGGGCAGATACGCAGTATTTT. Translation: CASSQGNGADTQYF.

A few counts support this clone. In the same sample, other DNA sequences code for this CDR3. CDR3 amino acids: CASSPQGNSNQPQHF. The CDR3, as DNA: TGTGCCAGCAGCCCACAGGGGAATAGCAATCAGCCCCAGCATTTT. The chain has TRBV7-8 and TRBJ1-5; TRBD1 aligns across 7 bases. The CDR3 has 15 residues. The ends lost 5 bases at V and 0 bases at J; junction bases unmatched: 4. Germline V gene sequence: CDR1 SGHVS, CDR2 FQNEAQ.

The chain employs TRBV14 and TRBJ1-1, with D hard to call. Germline loops: CDR1 SGHDN, CDR2 FVKESK. CDR3 length equals 13 residues. The germline V and J ends were trimmed by 1 base and 2 bases, with 5 bases remaining between them. The CDR3 nucleotides read TGTGCCAGCAGCCAAGCGAGAAACACTGAAGCTTTCTTT. As protein: CASSQARNTEAFF.

The gene calls are TRBV24-1 and TRBJ2-1, with D perhaps TRBD1 (6 bases). The CDR3 runs to 16 residues. In germline, CDR1 is KGHDR, CDR2 SFDVKD. V lost 9 bases and J lost 3, with 20 bases in between. The CDR3 is CATGHRSDSYYNEQFF. For the CDR3, the DNA is TGTGCCACCGGGCATCGGTCGGACAGTTACTACAATGAGCAGTTCTTC.

This chain joins TRBV30 and TRBJ1-6, with a tentative D call TRBD1 (6 bases). CDR3 length equals 13 residues. Germline CDR1 is GTSNPN and CDR2 is SVGIG (reference sequence). V gave up 8 bases and J gave up 6 bases, with 14 bases separating them. CDR3 coding DNA: TGTGCCGGCCGGGGGGCGAGTAATTCACCCCTCCACTTT. This codes for CAGRGASNSPLHF. The full variable domain, with the rest looked up from reference TRBV30 and TRBJ1-6, is SQTIHQWPATLVQPVGSPLSLECTVEGTSNPNLYWYRQAAGRGLQLLFYSVGIGQISSEVPQNLSASRPQDRQFILSSKKLLLSDSGFYLCAGRGASNSPLHFGNGTRLTVT.

The J gene is TRBJ2-1, the V gene TRBV5-1, with a tentative D call TRBD1 (6 bases). V dropped 0 bases and J dropped 5 bases, with 12 bases sitting between them. The CDR3 is made up of 15 amino acids. The germline CDR1 and CDR2 sequences are SGHRS and YFSETQ. The CDR3 sequence is CASSLVVGAHNEQFF. The CDR3 region has the DNA TGCGCCAGCAGCTTGGTGGTGGGGGCGCACAATGAGCAGTTCTTC.

The chain carries TRBV5-5 and TRBJ2-1; 11 nucleotides agree with TRBD2. The CDR3 has 15 amino acids. Unmatched junction bases numbered 11, after V lost 5 bases and J lost 10 bases. CDR1 SGHKS and CDR2 YYEKEE come from the germline V gene (reference sequence). The CDR3 protein is CASSTGTSGPIEQFF. The CDR3 DNA is TGTGCCAGCAGTACCGGGACTAGCGGACCCATCGAGCAGTTCTTC.

V is TRBV4-2 and J is TRBJ1-1; 9 positions agree with TRBD1. With V trimmed by 1 base and J by 3 bases, 3 bases remained unmatched. Germline-derived CDR1 and CDR2 are LGHNA and YNFKEQ. The CDR3 has 15 residues. The CDR3 loop reads CASSQGDREDTEAFF. CDR3 nucleotides: TGTGCCAGCAGCCAAGGGGACAGGGAGGACACTGAAGCTTTCTTT.

This chain links TRBV10-2 with TRBJ2-3, with TRBD2 matching over 9 bases. J lost 3 bases, V lost 7 bases, and 5 bases had no gene match. The CDR3 loop spans 14 amino acids. Germline V gene data show CDR1 as WSHSY and CDR2 as SAAADI. CDR3 residues: CASIRGGATDTQYF. For the CDR3, the DNA is TGCGCCAGCATTCGCGGGGGGGCGACAGATACGCAGTATTTT.

V is TRBV6-4 and J is TRBJ1-4, with 7 bases fitting TRBD1. CDR1 and CDR2 from the germline V gene are MRHNA and SNTAGT. The V gene end was trimmed by 4 bases and the J gene end by 10 bases; junction bases not matched to a gene: 9. This CDR3 region has 14 residues. In nucleotides, the CDR3 is TGTGCCAGCAGTGGCGGGACAGCCTGCGGAAAACTGTTTTTT. Amino acids: CASSGGTACGKLFF.

J is TRBJ2-3 and V is TRBV3-1 (or the pseudogene TRBV3-2); TRBD1 aligns across 8 bases. Trimming took 0 bases from V and 11 from J; bases not matched to a gene: 1. CDR1 and CDR2 from the germline V gene are LGHDT and YNNKEL (reference sequence). The CDR3 is 12 residues long. The DNA of the CDR3 is TGTGCCAGCAGCCAAGAAGGGACAGGGCAGTATTTT. Its protein is CASSQEGTGQYF.

This chain links TRBV5-6 with TRBJ2-2; 8 positions match TRBD1. The CDR3 length is 15 residues. V was pared by 6 bases and J by 7 bases, with 11 bases of the junction left unmatched. Germline CDR1 and CDR2: SGHDT and YYEEEE. The CDR3 sequence: CASTPAGQGIGELFF. The CDR3, as DNA: TGTGCCAGCACGCCGGCCGGACAGGGAATCGGGGAGCTGTTTTTT. Drawing the rest from reference TRBV5-6 and TRBJ2-2, the complete variable domain is DAGVTQSPTHLIKTRGQQVTLRCSPKSGHDTVSWYQQALGQGPQFIFQYYEEEERQRGNFPDRFSGHQFPNYSSELNVNALLLGDSALYLCASTPAGQGIGELFFGEGSRLTVL.